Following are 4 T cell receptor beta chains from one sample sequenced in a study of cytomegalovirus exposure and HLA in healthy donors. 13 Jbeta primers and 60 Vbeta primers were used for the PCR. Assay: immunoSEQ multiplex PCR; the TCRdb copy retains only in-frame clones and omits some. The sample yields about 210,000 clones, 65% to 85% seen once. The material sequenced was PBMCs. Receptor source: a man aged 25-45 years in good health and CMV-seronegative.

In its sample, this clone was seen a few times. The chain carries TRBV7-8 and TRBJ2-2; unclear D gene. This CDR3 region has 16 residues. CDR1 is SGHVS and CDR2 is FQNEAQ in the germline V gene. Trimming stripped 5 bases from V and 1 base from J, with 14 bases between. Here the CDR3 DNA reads TGTGCCAGCAGCATAGAGACCCACAGGAACACCGGGGAGCTGTTTTTT. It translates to CASSIETHRNTGELFF.

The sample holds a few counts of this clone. CDR3 nucleotide sequence: TGTGCCAGCAGTTTATCTGGGTCGGGGACCCAGTACTTC. This codes for CASSLSGSGTQYF. The V call is TRBV28, the J call TRBJ2-5; D gene unclear. Germline V lookup: CDR1 MDHEN, CDR2 SYDVKM. With 1 base removed from V and 7 bases from J, the gap between germline ends came to 10 bases. This CDR3 has 13 amino acids.

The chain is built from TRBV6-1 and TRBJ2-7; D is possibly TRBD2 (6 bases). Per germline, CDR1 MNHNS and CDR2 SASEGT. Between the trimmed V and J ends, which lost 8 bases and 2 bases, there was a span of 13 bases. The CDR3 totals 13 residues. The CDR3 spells CASGRDLTYEQYF. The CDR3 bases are TGTGCCAGCGGCAGGGACTTGACCTACGAGCAGTACTTC.

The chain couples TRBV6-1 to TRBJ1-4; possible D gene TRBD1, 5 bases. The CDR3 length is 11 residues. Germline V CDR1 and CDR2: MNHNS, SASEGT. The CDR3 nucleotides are TGTATATCCAGGGTTAATGAAAAACTGTTTTTT. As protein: CISRVNEKLFF.